The 8 T cell receptor beta chains in this list originate from one sample, sequenced in a study of shared clonotypes between healthy human individuals (dated by TCRdb to 2020 to 2021). CD8 naive samples consisted of CD45RO-negative cells that were positively selected for CCR7, yielding a CD45RA+CCR7+ population without TemRA cells. Receptor libraries were prepared by the immunoSEQ multiplex PCR assay. TCRdb limited this immuneACCESS table to in-frame rearrangements with V and J called. A share of clones is missing; checked studies link under half to unresolved V genes, and the rest is unexplained. The sample table contains 1.5 million to 2.5 million clones; only one count was recorded for over 85% of them. The ten top clones hold roughly 1% of the sample. Sequenced input: naive CD8+ T cells sorted from blood. The sample's cell subset or site label, in plain terms: CD45RA+CCR7+. The source of these receptors is a young man in good health.

The V call is TRBV9, the J call TRBJ1-2; D uncertain. Trimming removed 4 bases from V and 4 bases from J, with 11 bases in between. CDR1 is SGDLS and CDR2 is YYNGEE in the germline V gene. CDR3 length: 13 residues. Here the CDR3 reads CASSLNWGYGYTF. The CDR3 DNA reads TGTGCCAGCAGCCTGAATTGGGGCTATGGCTACACCTTC.

This chain connects TRBV27 to TRBJ2-1, with 9 bases matching TRBD2. V dropped 3 bases and J dropped 3; count of bases not matched to a gene: 6. Germline CDR1 and CDR2: MNHEY and SMNVEV (reference sequence). This CDR3 contains 16 residues. CDR3 region: CASSFASGVFYNEQFF. CDR3 coding DNA: TGTGCCAGCAGTTTCGCTAGCGGGGTTTTCTACAATGAGCAGTTCTTC.

This chain joins TRBV6-1 and TRBJ1-2; possible D gene TRBD1, 5 bases. Per the germline V gene, CDR1 is MNHNS and CDR2 is SASEGT. This CDR3 region has 18 residues. Between the trimmed V and J ends, which lost 3 bases and 2 bases, there was a span of 22 bases. The DNA for the CDR3 is TGTGCCAGCAGTGATGGGGGGGTCCATTCAGACCTAAACTATGGCTACACCTTC. It encodes CASSDGGVHSDLNYGYTF.

This clone was observed a few times. The sample carries other DNA sequences with the same CDR3. This chain joins TRBV5-6 and TRBJ2-7, with 8 bases aligning to TRBD1. V was clipped by 3 bases and J by 3 bases; unmatched bases: 2. This CDR3 has 13 residues. Germline V gene data show CDR1 as SGHDT and CDR2 as YYEEEE. The CDR3 is CASSSGTGYEQYF. Written as DNA, the CDR3 is TGTGCCAGCAGCTCCGGGACAGGCTACGAGCAGTACTTC.

V usage is TRBV28 and J usage is TRBJ2-7, with 10 positions matching TRBD1. In germline, CDR1 is MDHEN, CDR2 SYDVKM. The CDR3 has 16 amino acids. V was pared by 4 bases and J by 1 base, with 7 bases of the junction left unmatched. Written as DNA, the CDR3 is TGTGCCAGCAGTTGGGACCGGGACAGGGGATCCTACGAGCAGTACTTC. The encoded protein is CASSWDRDRGSYEQYF.

The CDR3 coding sequence is TGCAGCGTCGAACCGGGACAGGGGTCGGGGCTTACAGATACGCAGTATTTT. This translates into CSVEPGQGSGLTDTQYF. V usage is TRBV29-1 and J usage is TRBJ2-3; 10 nucleotides align to TRBD1. V dropped 6 bases and J dropped 3; count of bases not matched to a gene: 15. This CDR3 is built from 17 residues. In germline, CDR1 is SQVTM, CDR2 ANQGSEA.

This chain connects TRBV2 to TRBJ2-1; 11 bases agree with TRBD1. CDR3 length equals 17 residues. CDR1 is SNHLY and CDR2 is FYNNEI in the germline V gene. Trimming removed 7 bases from V and 2 bases from J; junction bases left unmatched: 10. The CDR3 DNA sequence: TGTGCCAGCACCGAAGCGTCGGGACAGGGGGCCTACAATGAGCAGTTCTTC. It yields the protein CASTEASGQGAYNEQFF.

J is TRBJ1-1 and V is TRBV27, with 9 bases identical to TRBD1. Germline V gives CDR1 MNHEY, CDR2 SMNVEV (reference sequence). The CDR3 is made up of 13 amino acids. Trimming took 5 bases from V and 9 from J; bases not matched to a gene: 7. For the CDR3, the DNA is TGTGCCAGCAGTGCGGGACAGGGCGTTAAAGCTTTCTTT. Its translation is CASSAGQGVKAFF.